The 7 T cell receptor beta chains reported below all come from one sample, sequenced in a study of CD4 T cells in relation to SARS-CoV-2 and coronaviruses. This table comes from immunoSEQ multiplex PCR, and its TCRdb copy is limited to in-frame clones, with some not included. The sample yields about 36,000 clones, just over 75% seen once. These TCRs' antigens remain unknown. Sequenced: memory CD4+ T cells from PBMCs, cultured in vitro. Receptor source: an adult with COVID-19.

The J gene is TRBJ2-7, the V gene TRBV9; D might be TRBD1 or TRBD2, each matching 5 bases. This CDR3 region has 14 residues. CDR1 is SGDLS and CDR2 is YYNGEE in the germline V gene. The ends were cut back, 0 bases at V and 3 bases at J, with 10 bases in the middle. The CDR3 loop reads CASSVGDGNYEQYF. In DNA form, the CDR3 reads TGTGCCAGCAGCGTAGGGGACGGGAACTACGAGCAGTACTTC.

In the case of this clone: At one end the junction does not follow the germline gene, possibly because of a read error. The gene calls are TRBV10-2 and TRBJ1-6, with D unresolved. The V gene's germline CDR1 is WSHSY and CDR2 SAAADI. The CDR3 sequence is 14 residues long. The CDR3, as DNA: TGCGCCAGCGGTGAACAGAGGCGGAATTCACCCCTCCACTTT. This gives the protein CASGEQRRNSPLHF.

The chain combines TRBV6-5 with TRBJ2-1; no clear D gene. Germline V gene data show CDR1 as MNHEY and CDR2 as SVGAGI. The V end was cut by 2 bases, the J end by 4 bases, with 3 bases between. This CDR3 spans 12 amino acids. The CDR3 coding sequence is TGTGCCAGCAGTTACGGTTACAATGAGCAGTTCTTC. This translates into CASSYGYNEQFF.

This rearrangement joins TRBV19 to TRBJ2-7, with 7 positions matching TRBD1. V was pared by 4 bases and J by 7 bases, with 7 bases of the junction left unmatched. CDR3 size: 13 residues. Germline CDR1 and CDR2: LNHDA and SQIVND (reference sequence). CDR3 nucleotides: TGTGCCAGTAGTACCGACAGGGTAGGTGAGCAGTACTTC. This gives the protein CASSTDRVGEQYF.

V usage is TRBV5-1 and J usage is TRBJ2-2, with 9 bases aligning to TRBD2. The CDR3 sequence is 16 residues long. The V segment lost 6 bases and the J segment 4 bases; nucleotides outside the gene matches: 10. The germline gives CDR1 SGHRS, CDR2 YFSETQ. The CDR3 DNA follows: TGCGCCAGCAACCCCGAGGGCGGGAGGGGCACCGGGGAGCTGTTTTTT. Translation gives CASNPEGGRGTGELFF.

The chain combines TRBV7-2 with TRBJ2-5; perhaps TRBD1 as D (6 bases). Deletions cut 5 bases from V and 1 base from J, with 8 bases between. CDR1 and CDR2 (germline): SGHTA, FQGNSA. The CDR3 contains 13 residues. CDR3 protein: CASSTQGQETQYF. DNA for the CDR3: TGTGCCAGCAGCACACAGGGCCAAGAGACCCAGTACTTC. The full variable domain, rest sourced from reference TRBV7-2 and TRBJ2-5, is GAGVSQSPSNKVTEKGKDVELRCDPISGHTALYWYRQSLGQGLEFLIYFQGNSAPDKSGLPSDRFSAERTGGSVSTLTIQRTQQEDSAVYLCASSTQGQETQYFGPGTRLLVL.

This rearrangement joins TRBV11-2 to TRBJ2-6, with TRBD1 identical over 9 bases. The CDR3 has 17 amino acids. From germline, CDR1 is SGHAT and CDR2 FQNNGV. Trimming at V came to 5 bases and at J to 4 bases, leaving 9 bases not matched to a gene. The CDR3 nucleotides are TGTGCCAGCAGCCCAGGGACAGGGAGACCCGGGGCCAACGTCCTGACTTTC. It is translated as CASSPGTGRPGANVLTF.